This T cell receptor beta chain was sequenced during a study of T cell changes during pregnancy in multiple sclerosis. This clone was seen only once. Germline values: CDR1 SNHLY, CDR2 FYNNEI. The junction had 5 bases not matched to a gene; V was cut back by 5 bases and J by 5 bases. This CDR3 has 15 amino acids. Produced via immunoSEQ multiplex PCR; TCRdb's table is partial and in-frame only. Altogether 74,000 or so clones are present, more than 80% being singletons, with the ten largest covering roughly 0.21%. The specimen comprised CD4+ T cells from peripheral blood mononuclear cells, sampled before pregnancy. J is TRBJ2-3 and V is TRBV2; 12 bases are shared with TRBD2. This clonotype was sampled from a female donor with multiple sclerosis, enrolled in a pregnancy study. The CDR3 protein is CASSLLAGGRDTQYF. In DNA form, the CDR3 reads TGTGCCAGCAGTCTACTAGCGGGAGGTCGAGATACGCAGTATTTT. Variable domain in full (rest from reference TRBV2 and TRBJ2-3): EPEVTQTPSHQVTQMGQEVILRCVPISNHLYFYWYRQILGQKVEFLVSFYNNEISEKSEIFDDQFSVERPDGSNFTLKIRSTKLEDSAMYFCASSLLAGGRDTQYFGPGTRLTVL.